This record covers a single T cell receptor (beta chain). Its antigen is not identified. Germline trimming cut 3 bases from V and 3 bases from J; bases unmatched to any gene: 8. CDR3 size: 15 residues. CDR1 SGHKS and CDR2 YYEKEE come from the germline V gene (reference sequence). Documented time point: newly diagnosed, previously untreated cHL patient sample. After thawing, PBMCs were subjected to magnetic negative selection to isolate CD8+ T cells. Untreated, newly diagnosed classical Hodgkin lymphoma PBMCs were used for comparison. This sample was taken from a study of PD-1 blockade in classical Hodgkin lymphoma. Notes on the study in general: According to reports, newly diagnosed patients had lower baseline TCR diversity than healthy donors, and relapsed/refractory patients had lower baseline TCR diversity still.

Using immunoSEQ multiplex PCR, the repertoire was profiled, and TCRdb retains in-frame clones only, with some absent. The sample yields 19,000 or so clones, around nine tenths seen once. The receptor was derived from a human donor with classical Hodgkin lymphoma. Material: CD8+ T cells from blood. The chain combines TRBV5-5 with TRBJ2-7; TRBD2 agrees at 8 bases. The CDR3 DNA reads TGTGCCAGCAGCTACGCGGGAGGTCAGAGCTACGAGCAGTACTTC. Its translation is CASSYAGGQSYEQYF.